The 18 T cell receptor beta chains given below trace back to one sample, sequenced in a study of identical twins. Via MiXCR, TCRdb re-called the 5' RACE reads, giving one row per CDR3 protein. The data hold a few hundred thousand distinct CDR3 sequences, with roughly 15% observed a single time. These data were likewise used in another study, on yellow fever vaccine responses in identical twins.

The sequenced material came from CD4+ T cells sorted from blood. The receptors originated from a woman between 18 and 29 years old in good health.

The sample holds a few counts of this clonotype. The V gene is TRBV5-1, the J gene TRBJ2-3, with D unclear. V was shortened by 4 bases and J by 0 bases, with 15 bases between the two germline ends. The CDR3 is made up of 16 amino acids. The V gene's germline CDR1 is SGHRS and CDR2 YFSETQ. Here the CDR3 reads CASSGTTDLSTDTQYF. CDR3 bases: TGCGCCAGCAGCGGAACGACTGACTTAAGCACAGATACGCAGTATTTT.

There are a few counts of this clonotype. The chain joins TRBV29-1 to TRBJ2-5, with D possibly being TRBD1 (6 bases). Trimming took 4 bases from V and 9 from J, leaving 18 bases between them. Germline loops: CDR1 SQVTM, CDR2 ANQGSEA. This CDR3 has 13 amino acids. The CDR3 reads CSVAGTIVESQYF. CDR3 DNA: TGCAGCGTTGCTGGGACAATCGTCGAGTCCCAGTACTTC. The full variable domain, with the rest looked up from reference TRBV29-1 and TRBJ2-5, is SAVISQKPSRDICQRGTSLTIQCQVDSQVTMMFWYRQQPGQSLTLIATANQGSEATYESGFVIDKFPISRPNLTFSTLTVSNMSPEDSSIYLCSVAGTIVESQYFGPGTRLLVL.

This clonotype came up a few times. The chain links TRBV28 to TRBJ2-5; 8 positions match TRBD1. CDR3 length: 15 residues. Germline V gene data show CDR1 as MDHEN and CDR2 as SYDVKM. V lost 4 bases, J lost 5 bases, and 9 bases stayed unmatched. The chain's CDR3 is CASSSDRGVGETQYF. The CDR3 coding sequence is TGTGCCAGCAGTTCAGACAGGGGCGTGGGGGAGACCCAGTACTTC.

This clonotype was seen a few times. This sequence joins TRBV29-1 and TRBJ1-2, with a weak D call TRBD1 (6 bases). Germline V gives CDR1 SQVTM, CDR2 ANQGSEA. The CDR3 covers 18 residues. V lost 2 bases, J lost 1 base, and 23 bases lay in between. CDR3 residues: CSVEKWRQASRINYGYTF. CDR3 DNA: TGCAGCGTTGAAAAGTGGAGACAGGCCTCAAGAATTAACTATGGCTACACCTTC.

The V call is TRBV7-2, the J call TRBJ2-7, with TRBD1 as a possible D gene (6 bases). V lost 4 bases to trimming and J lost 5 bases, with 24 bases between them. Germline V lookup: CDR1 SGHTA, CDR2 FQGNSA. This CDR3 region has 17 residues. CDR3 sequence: CASSSIFDRSATDEQYF. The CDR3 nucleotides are TGTGCCAGCAGCTCCATATTCGACAGGAGTGCAACCGACGAGCAGTACTTC.

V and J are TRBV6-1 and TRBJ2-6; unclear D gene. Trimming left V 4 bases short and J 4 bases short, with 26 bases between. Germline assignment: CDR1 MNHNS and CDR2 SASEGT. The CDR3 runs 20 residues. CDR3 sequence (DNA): TGTGCCAGCAGTGCAGGACCACTTGAGGCCTCTTTCGTCGGGGCCAACGTCCTGACTTTC. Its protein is CASSAGPLEASFVGANVLTF.

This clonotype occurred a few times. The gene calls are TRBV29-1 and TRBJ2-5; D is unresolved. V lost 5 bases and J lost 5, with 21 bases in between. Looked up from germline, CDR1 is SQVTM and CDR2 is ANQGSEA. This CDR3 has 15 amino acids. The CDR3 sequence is CSVSEQWSNLETQYF. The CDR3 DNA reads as TGCAGCGTTTCAGAACAATGGAGTAATTTGGAGACCCAGTACTTC. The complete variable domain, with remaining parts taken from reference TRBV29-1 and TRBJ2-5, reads SAVISQKPSRDICQRGTSLTIQCQVDSQVTMMFWYRQQPGQSLTLIATANQGSEATYESGFVIDKFPISRPNLTFSTLTVSNMSPEDSSIYLCSVSEQWSNLETQYFGPGTRLLVL.

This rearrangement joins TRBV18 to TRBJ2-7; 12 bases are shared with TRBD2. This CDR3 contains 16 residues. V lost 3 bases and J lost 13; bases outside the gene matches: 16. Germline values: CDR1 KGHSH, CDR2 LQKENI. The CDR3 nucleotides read TGTGCCAGCTCACCCCTTGAGCTAGCGGGAGGGCCCGACTTATACTTC. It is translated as CASSPLELAGGPDLYF.

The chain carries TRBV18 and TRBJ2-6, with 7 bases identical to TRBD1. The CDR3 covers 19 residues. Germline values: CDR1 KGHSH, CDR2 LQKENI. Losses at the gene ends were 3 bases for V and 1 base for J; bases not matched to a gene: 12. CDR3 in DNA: TGTGCCAGCTCACCTACTAGGGGGCTCTCTTCTTCTGGGGCCAACGTCCTGACTTTC. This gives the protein CASSPTRGLSSSGANVLTF. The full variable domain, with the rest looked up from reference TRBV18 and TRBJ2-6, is NAGVMQNPRHLVRRRGQEARLRCSPMKGHSHVYWYRQLPEEGLKFMVYLQKENIIDESGMPKERFSAEFPKEGPSILRIQQVVRGDSAAYFCASSPTRGLSSSGANVLTFGAGSRLTVL.

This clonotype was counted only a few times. The CDR3 DNA sequence: TGTGCCAGCAGCCAAGAGCCCGGGACAAGGGGAGGCGAGCAGTACTTC. Amino acid sequence: CASSQEPGTRGGEQYF. The chain links TRBV14 to TRBJ2-7; D may correspond to TRBD1 or TRBD2 (6 bases each). With 0 bases removed from V and 6 bases from J, the gap between germline ends came to 18 bases. Germline V gene lookup returns CDR1 SGHDN and CDR2 FVKESK. The CDR3 is 16 residues long.

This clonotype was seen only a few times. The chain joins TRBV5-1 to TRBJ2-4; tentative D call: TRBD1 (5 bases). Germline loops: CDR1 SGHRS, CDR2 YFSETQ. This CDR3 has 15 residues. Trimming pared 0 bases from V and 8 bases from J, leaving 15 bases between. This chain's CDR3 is CASSLGPPGWDIQYF. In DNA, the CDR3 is TGCGCCAGCAGCTTGGGTCCTCCAGGGTGGGACATTCAGTACTTC.

The CDR3 DNA is TGTGCCACCAGCAACGACAGGGTCTCGGTTGGGACCCAGTACTTC. Translating it yields CATSNDRVSVGTQYF. The chain couples TRBV15 to TRBJ2-5; 7 positions agree with TRBD1. V dropped 4 bases and J dropped 7; count of bases not matched to a gene: 12. CDR3 length: 15 residues. Per the germline V gene, CDR1 is LNHNV and CDR2 is YYDKDF (reference sequence).

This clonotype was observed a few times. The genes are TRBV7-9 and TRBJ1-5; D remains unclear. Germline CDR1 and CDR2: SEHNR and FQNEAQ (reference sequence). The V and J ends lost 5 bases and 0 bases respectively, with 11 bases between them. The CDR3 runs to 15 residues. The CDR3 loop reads CASSRDPRSNQPQHF. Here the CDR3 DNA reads TGTGCCAGCAGCCGTGACCCCCGTAGCAATCAGCCCCAGCATTTT.

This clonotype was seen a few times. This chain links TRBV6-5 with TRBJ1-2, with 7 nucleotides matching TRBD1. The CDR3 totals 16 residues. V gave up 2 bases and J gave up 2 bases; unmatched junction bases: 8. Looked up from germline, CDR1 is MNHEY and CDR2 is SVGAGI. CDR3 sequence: CASSYMPKGQNYGYTF. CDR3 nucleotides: TGTGCCAGCAGTTACATGCCAAAGGGACAGAACTATGGCTACACCTTC.

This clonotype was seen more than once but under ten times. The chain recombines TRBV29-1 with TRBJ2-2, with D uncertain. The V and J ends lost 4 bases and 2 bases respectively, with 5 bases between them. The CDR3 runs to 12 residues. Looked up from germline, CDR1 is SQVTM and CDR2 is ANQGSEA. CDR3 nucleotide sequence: TGCAGCGTTGCGGTAAACACCGGGGAGCTGTTTTTT. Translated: CSVAVNTGELFF.

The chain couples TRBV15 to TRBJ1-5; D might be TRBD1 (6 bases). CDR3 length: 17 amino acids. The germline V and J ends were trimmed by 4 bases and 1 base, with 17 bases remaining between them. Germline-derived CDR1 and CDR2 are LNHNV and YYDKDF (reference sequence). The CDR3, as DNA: TGTGCCACCAGCAAGGGGGAGAGGAGGGGAAGCAATCAGCCCCAGCATTTT. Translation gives CATSKGERRGSNQPQHF.

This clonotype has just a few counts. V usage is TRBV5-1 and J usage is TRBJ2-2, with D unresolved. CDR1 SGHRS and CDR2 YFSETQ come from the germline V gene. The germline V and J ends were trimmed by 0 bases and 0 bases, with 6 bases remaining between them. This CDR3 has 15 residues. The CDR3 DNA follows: TGCGCCAGCAGCTTGGAAGGGCCGAACACCGGGGAGCTGTTTTTT. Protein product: CASSLEGPNTGELFF.

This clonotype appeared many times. The DNA of the CDR3 is TGCGCCAGCAGCCAAGCCGAGCGCGTACAAGAGACCCAGTACTTC. Protein: CASSQAERVQETQYF. V usage is TRBV4-1 and J usage is TRBJ2-5; no clear D gene. This CDR3 is built from 15 residues. Germline CDR1 and CDR2: MGHRA and YSYEKL. Trimming shortened V by 1 base and J by 2 bases, and 11 bases separated the two germline ends.